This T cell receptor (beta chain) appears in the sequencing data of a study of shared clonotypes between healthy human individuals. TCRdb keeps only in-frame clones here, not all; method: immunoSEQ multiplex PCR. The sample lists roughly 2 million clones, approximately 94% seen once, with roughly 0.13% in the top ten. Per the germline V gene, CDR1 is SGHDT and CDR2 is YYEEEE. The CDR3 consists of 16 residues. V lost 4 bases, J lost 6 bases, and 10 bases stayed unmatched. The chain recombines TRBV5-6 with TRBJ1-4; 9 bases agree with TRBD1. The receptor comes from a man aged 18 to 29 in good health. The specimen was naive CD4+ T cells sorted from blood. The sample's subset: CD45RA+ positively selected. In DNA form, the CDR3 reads TGTGCCAGCAGCGGCAAACAGGGGGCGCGGGATGAAAAACTGTTTTTT. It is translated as CASSGKQGARDEKLFF.